This TCR beta chain was retrieved from a study of a mutant IDH1 vaccine in newly diagnosed glioma. For the study at large: Patients got radiotherapy, temozolomide, or both beforehand, and most got both. Study-level results: Whatever changes occurred in top peripheral T cell clonotypes seemed unrelated to pseudoprogression.

J lost 0 bases, V lost 4 bases, and 4 bases had no gene match. The CDR3 consists of 15 residues. Germline V gene data show CDR1 as KGHSH and CDR2 as LQKENI. Turning to this clone: No antigen is known for it.

The time point is: week 23, last vaccination. Vaccination comprised doses that each held 300 ug of mutant IDH1 20-mer peptide, plus topical imiquimod. The data were produced by immunoSEQ multiplex PCR, yet TCRdb's version contains in-frame clones alone and is incomplete. The sample lists tens of thousands of clones; about 87% were seen once. The chain uses TRBV18 and TRBJ2-7, with 9 bases aligning to TRBD2. The starting material was PBMCs, obtained from a glioma patient whose treatment included an IDH1 peptide vaccine. The TCR was taken from a man aged 18-30 years with glioma. The CDR3 loop reads CASSRTSAISYEQYF. The CDR3 DNA reads TGTGCCAGCTCACGGACTAGCGCAATCTCCTACGAGCAGTACTTC.